This TCR beta chain is from a study of blood T cells in healthy people across ages. Looking at the study overall: For every two T cells, template switching captured about one barcoded beta molecule. Study results and caveats: Estimates of diversity drawn from one million T cells were considered underestimates.

Next came a second PCR, run for about 6 to 12 cycles, which used a sample-barcoded 5' primer along with a J-beta primer mix. TCRdb reprocessed the 5' RACE reads with MiXCR, giving one entry per CDR3 protein. Of approximately 810,000 distinct CDR3 sequences listed, under 35% are singletons. With 7 bases removed from V and 6 bases from J, the gap between germline ends came to 14 bases. CDR1 and CDR2 (germline): SQVTM, ANQGSEA. The CDR3 is 12 residues long. In its sample, this clonotype was seen many times. The target antigen is unknown. The TCR was taken from a woman at least 80 years old in good health. Sequenced: blood. The V gene is TRBV29-1, the J gene TRBJ2-3, with D maybe TRBD2 (5 bases). CDR3 DNA sequence: TGCAGCGCCTGGCGAGGGATGGATACGCAGTATTTT. Its protein is CSAWRGMDTQYF.